Following are 17 T cell receptor beta chains from one sample sequenced in a study of blood T cell repertoires in COVID-19. Some clones are missing from TCRdb's copy, which holds only in-frame ones; the method was immunoSEQ multiplex PCR. The sample lists under 350,000 clones, approximately 90% occurring once. The sample taken for sequencing was peripheral blood. Receptors originate from a man aged 35-49 years with acute or convalescent COVID-19.

The chain is built from TRBV10-3 and TRBJ2-1; 10 bases match TRBD2. The CDR3 length is 14 residues. Trimming at V came to 5 bases and at J to 6 bases, leaving 4 bases not matched to a gene. Germline-derived CDR1 and CDR2 are ENHRY and SYGVKD. As DNA, the CDR3 is TGTGCCATCAGTAGCGGGGGGGCCGGCAATGAGCAGTTCTTC. Translating it yields CAISSGGAGNEQFF.

This chain joins TRBV5-1 and TRBJ1-1; tentative D call: TRBD1 (6 bases). The V and J ends lost 4 bases and 1 base respectively, with 17 bases between them. This CDR3 has 16 residues. CDR1 and CDR2 (germline): SGHRS, YFSETQ. In DNA, the CDR3 is TGCGCCAGCAGCGCCGACAGGTTTTTGTGGAACACTGAAGCTTTCTTT. Translating gives CASSADRFLWNTEAFF.

The chain links TRBV7-9 to TRBJ2-7; D call uncertain. The CDR3 sequence is 13 residues long. With 2 bases removed from V and 1 base from J, the gap between germline ends came to 6 bases. The germline V gene has CDR1 SEHNR and CDR2 FQNEAQ (reference sequence). CDR3 nucleotides: TGTGCCAGCAGCTTAATGCAGTCCTACGAGCAGTACTTC. It specifies CASSLMQSYEQYF.

DNA for the CDR3: TGTGCCAGCAGCGTCGGACAGGGCCACTCCTACGAGCAGTACTTC. Residues: CASSVGQGHSYEQYF. The chain has TRBV11-3 and TRBJ2-7, with 8 positions matching TRBD1. The CDR3 is 15 amino acids. V was clipped by 5 bases and J by 0 bases; unmatched bases: 6. Germline V CDR1 and CDR2: SGHNT, YENEEA.

The chain links TRBV6-2 or TRBV6-3 to TRBJ1-5; TRBD1 is a possible D gene (6 bases). Trimming cost V 8 bases and J 5 bases, with 28 bases left between them. The CDR3 consists of 18 residues. Looked up from germline, CDR1 is MNHEY and CDR2 is SVGEGT. As DNA, the CDR3 is TGTGCCAGCCGCCGATCTGGCCGCCGGACGGGGGGCGATCAGCCCCAGCATTTT. The encoded protein is CASRRSGRRTGGDQPQHF.

The V and J genes are TRBV3-1 (or the pseudogene TRBV3-2) and TRBJ2-1; a possible D gene is TRBD1 (5 bases). CDR1 is LGHDT, CDR2 YNNKEL, per germline (reference sequence). V lost 2 bases, J lost 8 bases, and 16 bases lay in between. The CDR3 has 15 amino acids. The CDR3 bases are TGTGCCAGCAGCCAAAGGCAGGGCCTGCGAGATGAGCAGTTCTTC. Residues: CASSQRQGLRDEQFF.

The chain uses TRBV12-5 and TRBJ1-2; D is unclear. Germline CDR1 LGHNT, CDR2 FRNRAP. V was cut by 2 bases and J by 2 bases, with 9 bases left in between. There are 14 residues in the CDR3. In DNA, the CDR3 is TGTGCTAGTGGTTTGCGGGATAGAAACTATGGCTACACCTTC. Protein sequence: CASGLRDRNYGYTF. Full variable domain (rest looked up from reference TRBV12-5 and TRBJ1-2): DARVTQTPRHKVTEMGQEVTMRCQPILGHNTVFWYRQTMMQGLELLAYFRNRAPLDDSGMPKDRFSAEMPDATLATLKIQPSEPRDSAVYFCASGLRDRNYGYTFGSGTRLTVV.

CDR3: CASSLASNSRSNQPQHF. CDR3 DNA sequence: TGTGCCAGCAGCTTGGCTTCGAACAGTCGCAGCAATCAGCCCCAGCATTTT. This rearrangement joins TRBV5-8 to TRBJ1-5; the D is unclear. This CDR3 has 17 amino acids. Germline V gives CDR1 SGHTS, CDR2 YDEGEE. V was pared by 0 bases and J by 1 base, with 14 bases between.

The V and J genes are TRBV27 and TRBJ2-2; possible D gene TRBD1, 5 bases. The CDR3 contains 15 residues. Germline V CDR1 and CDR2: MNHEY, SMNVEV (reference sequence). The V end lost 0 bases, the J end lost 1 base, and 6 bases lay between the germline ends. The CDR3 DNA sequence: TGTGCCAGCAGTTTATCCACAGGGAACACCGGGGAGCTGTTTTTT. Translating gives CASSLSTGNTGELFF.

CDR3 amino acids: CASSLGSGGSGNTIYF. The CDR3 bases are TGCGCCAGCAGCTTGGGATCAGGGGGCTCAGGAAACACCATATATTTT. The V and J genes are TRBV5-1 and TRBJ1-3; 8 bases align to TRBD1. From germline, CDR1 is SGHRS and CDR2 YFSETQ. V was pared by 0 bases and J by 4 bases, with 6 bases of the junction left unmatched. This CDR3 has 16 residues.

The rearrangement links TRBV4-1 to TRBJ1-4; the D gene is possibly TRBD1 (5 bases). The V and J ends lost 1 base and 8 bases respectively, with 14 bases between them. The CDR3 contains 15 residues. CDR1 and CDR2 from the germline V gene are MGHRA and YSYEKL. CDR3 in amino acids: CASSQVGQGGEKLFF. CDR3 nucleotides: TGCGCCAGCAGCCAAGTAGGGCAGGGTGGAGAAAAACTGTTTTTT.

The J gene is TRBJ2-1, the V gene TRBV5-6, with D hard to call. V lost 3 bases and J 10 bases, leaving 17 bases between the germline ends. This CDR3 spans 14 amino acids. The germline CDR1 and CDR2 sequences are SGHDT and YYEEEE. The CDR3 DNA sequence: TGTGCCAGCAGCTCCCCTACGGGTCCACTAGAGCAGTTCTTC. Translating it yields CASSSPTGPLEQFF.

This clone was seen a single time. V gene TRBV24-1 combines with J gene TRBJ2-7; TRBD1 agrees at 10 bases. This CDR3 contains 17 residues. The trim removed 5 bases at V and 4 bases at J, leaving 13 bases unmatched. In germline, CDR1 is KGHDR, CDR2 SFDVKD. This chain's CDR3 is CATSVKHGTGAFYEQYF. The CDR3 DNA is TGTGCCACCAGTGTCAAACACGGGACAGGGGCGTTTTACGAGCAGTACTTC.

This clone appeared a few times. The rearrangement joins TRBV28 to TRBJ1-2; 7 bases align to TRBD1. V was pared by 4 bases and J by 4 bases, with 9 bases of the junction left unmatched. Looked up from germline, CDR1 is MDHEN and CDR2 is SYDVKM. The CDR3 runs 15 residues. This CDR3 reads CASSSPGDRTYGYTF. CDR3 bases: TGTGCCAGCAGTTCACCCGGGGACAGAACCTATGGCTACACCTTC.

The rearrangement links TRBV2 to TRBJ1-6; 8 bases fit TRBD1. After removal of 6 bases from V and 6 bases from J, the junction contained 7 bases not matched to a gene. The CDR3 spans 15 residues. Germline V CDR1 and CDR2: SNHLY, FYNNEI. The CDR3 here is CASSERDRFNSPLHF. Written as DNA, the CDR3 is TGTGCCAGCAGCGAAAGGGACAGGTTTAATTCACCCCTCCACTTT. The entire variable domain, with the rest obtained from reference TRBV2 and TRBJ1-6, is as follows: EPEVTQTPSHQVTQMGQEVILRCVPISNHLYFYWYRQILGQKVEFLVSFYNNEISEKSEIFDDQFSVERPDGSNFTLKIRSTKLEDSAMYFCASSERDRFNSPLHFGNGTRLTVT.

This clone was picked up a small number of times. The chain links TRBV12-5 to TRBJ2-7; D might be TRBD1 (6 bases). The CDR3 loop spans 15 amino acids. Germline V gene data show CDR1 as LGHNT and CDR2 as FRNRAP. V lost 5 bases, J lost 3 bases, and 17 bases lay in between. The CDR3 DNA follows: TGTGCTAGTGGTGTGGGGGCAGGAGGCAACTACGAGCAGTACTTC. It yields the protein CASGVGAGGNYEQYF.

V usage is TRBV7-4 and J usage is TRBJ2-7, with D tentatively TRBD1 (5 bases). V dropped 9 bases and J dropped 5 bases, with 11 bases sitting between them. Germline V gene sequence: CDR1 SGHVT, CDR2 SQSDAQ. The CDR3 consists of 11 residues. The CDR3 protein is CARTVCDEQYF. CDR3 in DNA: TGTGCCAGGACAGTTTGCGACGAGCAGTACTTC.